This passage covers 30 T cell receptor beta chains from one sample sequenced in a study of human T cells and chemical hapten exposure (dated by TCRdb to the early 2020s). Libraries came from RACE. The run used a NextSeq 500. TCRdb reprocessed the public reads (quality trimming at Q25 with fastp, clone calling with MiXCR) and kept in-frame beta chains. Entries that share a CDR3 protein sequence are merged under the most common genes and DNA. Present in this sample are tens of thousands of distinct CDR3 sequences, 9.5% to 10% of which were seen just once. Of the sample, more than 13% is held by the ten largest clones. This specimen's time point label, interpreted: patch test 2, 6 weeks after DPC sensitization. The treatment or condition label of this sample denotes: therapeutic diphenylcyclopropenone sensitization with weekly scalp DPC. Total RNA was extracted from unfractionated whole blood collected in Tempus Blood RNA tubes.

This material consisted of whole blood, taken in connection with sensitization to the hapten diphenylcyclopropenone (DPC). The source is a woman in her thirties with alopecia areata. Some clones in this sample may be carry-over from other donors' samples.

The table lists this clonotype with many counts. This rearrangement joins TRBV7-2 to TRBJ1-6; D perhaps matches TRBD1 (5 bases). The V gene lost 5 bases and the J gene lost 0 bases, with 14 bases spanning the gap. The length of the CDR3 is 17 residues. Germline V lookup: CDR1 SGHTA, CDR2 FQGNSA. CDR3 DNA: TGTGCCAGCAGCGTTACAGGCCTGGGCTCCTATAATTCACCCCTCCACTTT. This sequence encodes CASSVTGLGSYNSPLHF.

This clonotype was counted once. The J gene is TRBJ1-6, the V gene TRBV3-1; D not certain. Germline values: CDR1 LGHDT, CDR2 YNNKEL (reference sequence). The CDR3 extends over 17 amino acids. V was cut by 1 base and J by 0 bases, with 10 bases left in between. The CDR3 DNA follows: TGTGCCAGCAGCCAAGCTTGGCAGAGCTCCTATAATTCACCCCTCCACTTT. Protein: CASSQAWQSSYNSPLHF.

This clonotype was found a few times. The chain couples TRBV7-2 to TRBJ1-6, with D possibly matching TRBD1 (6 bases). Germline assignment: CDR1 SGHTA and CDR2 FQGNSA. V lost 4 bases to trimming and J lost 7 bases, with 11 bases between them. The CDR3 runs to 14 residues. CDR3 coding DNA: TGTGCCAGCAGCTCACAGGGATCGAATTCACCCCTCCACTTT. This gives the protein CASSSQGSNSPLHF.

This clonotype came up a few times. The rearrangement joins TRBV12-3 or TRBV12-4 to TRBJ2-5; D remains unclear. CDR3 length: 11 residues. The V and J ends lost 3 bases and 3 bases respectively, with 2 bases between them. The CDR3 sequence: CASSLKETQYF. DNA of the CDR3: TGTGCCAGCAGTTTGAAAGAGACCCAGTACTTC.

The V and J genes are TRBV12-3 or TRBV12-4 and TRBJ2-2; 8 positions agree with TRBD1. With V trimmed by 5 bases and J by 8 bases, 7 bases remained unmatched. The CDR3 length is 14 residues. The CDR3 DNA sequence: TGTGCCAGCAGTGACAGGGGTTTTCAGGGGGAGCTGTTTTTT. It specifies CASSDRGFQGELFF.

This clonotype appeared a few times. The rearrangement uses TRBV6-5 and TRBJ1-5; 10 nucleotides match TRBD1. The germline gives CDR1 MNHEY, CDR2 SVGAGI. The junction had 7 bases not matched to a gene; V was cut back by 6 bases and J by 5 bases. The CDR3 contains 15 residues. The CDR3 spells CASSRDRGMHQPQHF. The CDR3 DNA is TGTGCCAGCAGCCGGGACAGGGGAATGCATCAGCCCCAGCATTTT.

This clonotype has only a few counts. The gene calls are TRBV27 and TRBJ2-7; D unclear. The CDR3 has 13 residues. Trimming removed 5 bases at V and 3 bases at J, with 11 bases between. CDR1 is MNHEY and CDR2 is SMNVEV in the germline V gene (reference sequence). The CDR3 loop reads CASSPRTYYEQYF. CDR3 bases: TGTGCCAGCAGTCCCCGAACATACTACGAGCAGTACTTC.

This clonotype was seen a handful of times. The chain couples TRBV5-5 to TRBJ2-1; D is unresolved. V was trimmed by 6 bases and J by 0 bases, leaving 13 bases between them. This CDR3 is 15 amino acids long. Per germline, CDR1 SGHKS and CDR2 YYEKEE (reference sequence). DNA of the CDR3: TGTGCCAGCAACGTAAGCCCCAGCTCCTACAATGAGCAGTTCTTC. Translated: CASNVSPSSYNEQFF.

CDR3 DNA sequence: TGTGCCAGCAGCCCCCATCCGGTCTACGAGCAGTACTTC. Amino acids: CASSPHPVYEQYF. The chain employs TRBV11-2 and TRBJ2-7, with D hard to call. Germline V CDR1 and CDR2: SGHAT, FQNNGV. V lost 5 bases and J lost 3, with 11 bases in between. The CDR3 extends over 13 amino acids.

The CDR3 DNA is TGTGCCAGCCATGTCAGAGGGGGCACTGAAGCTTTCTTT. It yields the protein CASHVRGGTEAFF. The chain has TRBV6-1 and TRBJ1-1, with a weak D call TRBD1 (6 bases). The CDR3 contains 13 residues. V shed 8 bases and J shed 4 bases, with 14 bases lying between them. From germline, CDR1 is MNHNS and CDR2 SASEGT.

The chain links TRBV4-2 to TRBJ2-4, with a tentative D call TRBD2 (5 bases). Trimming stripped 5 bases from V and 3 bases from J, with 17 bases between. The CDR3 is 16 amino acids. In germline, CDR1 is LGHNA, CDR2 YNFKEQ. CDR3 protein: CASSFNRGSDKNIQYF. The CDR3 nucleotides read TGTGCCAGCAGCTTTAACCGGGGTTCGGACAAAAACATTCAGTACTTC.

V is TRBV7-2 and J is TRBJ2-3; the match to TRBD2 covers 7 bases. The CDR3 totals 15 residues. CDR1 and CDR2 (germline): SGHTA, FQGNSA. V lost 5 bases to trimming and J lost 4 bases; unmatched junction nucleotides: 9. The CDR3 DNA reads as TGTGCCAGCAGCCCCCCAATAGCGGGTCCAGATACGCAGTATTTT. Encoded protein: CASSPPIAGPDTQYF.

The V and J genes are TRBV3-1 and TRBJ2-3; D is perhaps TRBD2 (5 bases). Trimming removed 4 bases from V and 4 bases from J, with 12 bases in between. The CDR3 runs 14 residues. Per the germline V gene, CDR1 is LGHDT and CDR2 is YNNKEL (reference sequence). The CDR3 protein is CASSPAGGPDTQYF. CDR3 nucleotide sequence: TGTGCCAGCAGCCCCGCGGGCGGCCCAGATACGCAGTATTTT.

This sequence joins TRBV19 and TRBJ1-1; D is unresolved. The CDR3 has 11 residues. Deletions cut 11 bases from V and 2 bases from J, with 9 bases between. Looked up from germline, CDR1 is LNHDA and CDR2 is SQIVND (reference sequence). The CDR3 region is CAVIGNTEAFF. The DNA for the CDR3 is TGTGCCGTTATAGGCAACACTGAAGCTTTCTTT.

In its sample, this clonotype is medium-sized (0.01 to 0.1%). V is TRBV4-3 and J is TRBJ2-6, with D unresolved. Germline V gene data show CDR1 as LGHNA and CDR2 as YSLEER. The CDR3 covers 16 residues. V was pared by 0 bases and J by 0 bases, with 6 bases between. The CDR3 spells CASSQDFLSGANVLTF. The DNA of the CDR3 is TGCGCCAGCAGCCAAGATTTCCTCTCTGGGGCCAACGTCCTGACTTTC.

The CDR3 DNA reads as TGTGCCAGCAGCCAAACAGGGGGCAGCGAGCAGTACTTC. Translated, it gives CASSQTGGSEQYF. V is TRBV14 and J is TRBJ2-7; 9 nucleotides align to TRBD1. The germline V gene has CDR1 SGHDN and CDR2 FVKESK. CDR3 length: 13 amino acids. Losses at the gene ends were 2 bases for V and 6 bases for J; bases not matched to a gene: 2.

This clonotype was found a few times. The CDR3 loop is CATSRDTGGGSPLHF. The CDR3 DNA is TGTGCCACCAGCAGAGACACAGGGGGTGGGTCACCCCTCCACTTT. This chain links TRBV15 with TRBJ1-6; TRBD1 aligns across 8 bases. The trim removed 0 bases at V and 10 bases at J, leaving 5 bases unmatched. The germline V gene encodes CDR1 LNHNV and CDR2 YYDKDF (reference sequence). This CDR3 contains 15 residues. Full variable domain (remainder filled in from reference TRBV15 and TRBJ1-6): DAMVIQNPRYQVTQFGKPVTLSCSQTLNHNVMYWYQQKSSQAPKLLFHYYDKDFNNEADTPDNFQSRRPNTSFCFLDIRSPGLGDTAMYLCATSRDTGGGSPLHFGNGTRLTVT.

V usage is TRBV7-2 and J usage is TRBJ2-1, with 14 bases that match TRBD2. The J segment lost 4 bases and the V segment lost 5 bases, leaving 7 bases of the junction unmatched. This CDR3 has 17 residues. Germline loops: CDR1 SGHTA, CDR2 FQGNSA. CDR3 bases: TGTGCCAGCAGCCCCTGGACTAGCGGGGGGACTTACAATGAGCAGTTCTTC. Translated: CASSPWTSGGTYNEQFF.

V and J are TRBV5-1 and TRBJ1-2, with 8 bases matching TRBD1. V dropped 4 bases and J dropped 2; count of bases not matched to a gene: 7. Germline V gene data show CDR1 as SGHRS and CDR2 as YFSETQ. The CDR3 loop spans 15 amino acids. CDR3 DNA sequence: TGCGCCAGCAGCCCGGGACAGGCAGGGAACTATGGCTACACCTTC. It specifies CASSPGQAGNYGYTF.

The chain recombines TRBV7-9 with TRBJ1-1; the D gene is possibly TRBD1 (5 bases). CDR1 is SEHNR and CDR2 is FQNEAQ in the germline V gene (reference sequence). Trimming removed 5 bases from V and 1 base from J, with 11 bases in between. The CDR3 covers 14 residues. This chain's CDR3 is CASSENQGNTEAFF. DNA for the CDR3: TGTGCCAGCAGCGAAAACCAGGGGAACACTGAAGCTTTCTTT.

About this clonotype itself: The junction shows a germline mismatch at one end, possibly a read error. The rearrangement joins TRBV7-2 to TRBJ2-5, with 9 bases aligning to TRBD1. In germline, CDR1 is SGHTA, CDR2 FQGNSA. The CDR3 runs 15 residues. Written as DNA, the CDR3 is TGTGCCAGCAACTTAGAGGGACAGGGCTACGAGACCCAGTACTTC. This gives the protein CASNLEGQGYETQYF.

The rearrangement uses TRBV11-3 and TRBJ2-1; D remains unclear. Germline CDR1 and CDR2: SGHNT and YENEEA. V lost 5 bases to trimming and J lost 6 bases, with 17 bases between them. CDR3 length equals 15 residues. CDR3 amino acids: CASSEGNGFINEQFF. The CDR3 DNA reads TGTGCCAGCAGCGAAGGGAACGGCTTCATCAATGAGCAGTTCTTC.

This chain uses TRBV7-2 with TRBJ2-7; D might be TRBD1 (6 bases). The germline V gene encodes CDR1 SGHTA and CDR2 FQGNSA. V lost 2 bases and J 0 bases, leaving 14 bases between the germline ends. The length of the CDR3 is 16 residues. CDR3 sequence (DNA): TGTGCCAGCAGCTTACAACCTGGACAGAGCTCCTACGAGCAGTACTTC. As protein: CASSLQPGQSSYEQYF.

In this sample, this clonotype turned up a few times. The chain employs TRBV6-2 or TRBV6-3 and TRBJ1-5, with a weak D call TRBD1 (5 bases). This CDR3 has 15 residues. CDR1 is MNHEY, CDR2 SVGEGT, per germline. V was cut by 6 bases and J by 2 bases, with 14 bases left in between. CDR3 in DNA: TGTGCCAGCAGACTGGGACCTAGGGGCAATCAGCCCCAGCATTTT. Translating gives CASRLGPRGNQPQHF.

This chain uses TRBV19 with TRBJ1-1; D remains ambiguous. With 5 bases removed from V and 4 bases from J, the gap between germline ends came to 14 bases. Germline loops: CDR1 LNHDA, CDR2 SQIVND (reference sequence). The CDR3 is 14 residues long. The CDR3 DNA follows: TGTGCCAGTAGTGCGGGCCCGCCGGGCACTGAAGCTTTCTTT. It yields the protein CASSAGPPGTEAFF. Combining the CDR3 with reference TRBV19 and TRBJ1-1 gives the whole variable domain DGGITQSPKYLFRKEGQNVTLSCEQNLNHDAMYWYRQDPGQGLRLIYYSQIVNDFQKGDIAEGYSVSREKKESFPLTVTSAQKNPTAFYLCASSAGPPGTEAFFGQGTRLTVV.

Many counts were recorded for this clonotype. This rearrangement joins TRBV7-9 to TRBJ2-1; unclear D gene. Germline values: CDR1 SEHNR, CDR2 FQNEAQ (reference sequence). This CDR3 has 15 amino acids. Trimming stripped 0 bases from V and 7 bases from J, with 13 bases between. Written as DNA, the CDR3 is TGTGCCAGCAGCTTAGCGCTAATAAGGAATAATGAGCAGTTCTTC. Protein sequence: CASSLALIRNNEQFF.

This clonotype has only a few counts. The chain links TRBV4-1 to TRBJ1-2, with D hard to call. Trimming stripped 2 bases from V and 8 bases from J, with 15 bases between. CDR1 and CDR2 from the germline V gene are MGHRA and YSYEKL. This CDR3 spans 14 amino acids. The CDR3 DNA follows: TGCGCCAGCAGCCAATCTCAGCTGCGGAGAGGCTACACCTTC. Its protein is CASSQSQLRRGYTF.

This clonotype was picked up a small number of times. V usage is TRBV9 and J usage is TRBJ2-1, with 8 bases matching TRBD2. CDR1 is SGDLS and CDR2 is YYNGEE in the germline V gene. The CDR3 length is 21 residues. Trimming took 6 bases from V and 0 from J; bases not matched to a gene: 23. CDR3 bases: TGTGCCAGCACCCCCCTGGGCAGCGGGGGTCTGGAACTTAGCTCCTACAATGAGCAGTTCTTC. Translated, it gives CASTPLGSGGLELSSYNEQFF.

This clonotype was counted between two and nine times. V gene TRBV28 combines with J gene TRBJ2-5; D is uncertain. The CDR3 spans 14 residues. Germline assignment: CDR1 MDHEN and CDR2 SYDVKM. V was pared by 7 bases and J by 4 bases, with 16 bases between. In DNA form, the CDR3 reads TGTGCCAGCACCCACCTCGAGGCCCGAGAGACCCAGTACTTC. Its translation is CASTHLEARETQYF.

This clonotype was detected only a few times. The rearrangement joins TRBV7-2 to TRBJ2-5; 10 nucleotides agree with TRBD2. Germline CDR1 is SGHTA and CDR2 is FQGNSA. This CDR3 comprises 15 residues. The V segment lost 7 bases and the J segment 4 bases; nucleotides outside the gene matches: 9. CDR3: CASKISGGAPETQYF. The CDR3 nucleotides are TGTGCCAGCAAAATCAGCGGGGGGGCGCCAGAGACCCAGTACTTC.